Presented here are 18 T cell receptor beta chains from one specimen sequenced in a study of OX40 agonist ivuxolimab in advanced cancers. The method was the immunoSEQ multiplex PCR assay. Held by TCRdb, this immuneACCESS table contains in-frame sequences only and omits some clones. Under half of the omission traces to an unresolved V gene where checked; the cause of the rest is unknown. The sample records about 42,000 clones, 70% to 85% of which are singletons. The ten top clones hold roughly 24% of the sample. The sample consisted of CD4+ or CD8+ T cells sorted from blood, taken in a trial of the OX40 agonist ivuxolimab. These receptors originate from an adult with an advanced solid tumor such as melanoma, head and neck, liver or kidney cancer.

The rearrangement uses TRBV4-3 and TRBJ1-2; D possibly corresponds to TRBD1 (6 bases). Trimming removed 1 base from V and 0 bases from J, with 9 bases in between. CDR1 and CDR2 from the germline V gene are LGHNA and YSLEER. This CDR3 is built from 15 residues. CDR3 loop: CASSQGTDPNYGYTF. The DNA for the CDR3 is TGCGCCAGCAGCCAAGGGACAGACCCTAACTATGGCTACACCTTC.

This chain connects TRBV7-2 to TRBJ2-2; the D gene is possibly TRBD1 (7 bases). The germline CDR1 and CDR2 sequences are SGHTA and FQGNSA. This CDR3 spans 15 amino acids. Between the trimmed V and J ends, which lost 5 bases and 8 bases, there was a span of 18 bases. The CDR3 spells CASSRQGGARGELFF. The CDR3 nucleotides are TGTGCCAGCAGCCGCCAGGGGGGCGCTCGGGGGGAGCTGTTTTTT.

The CDR3: CASSYKGNQETQYF. CDR3 nucleotides: TGTGCCAGCAGTTACAAAGGGAACCAAGAGACCCAGTACTTC. The chain couples TRBV6-8 to TRBJ2-5; D gene ambiguous. CDR1 and CDR2 (germline): MNHGY, SAAAGT. Trimming took 2 bases from V and 0 from J, leaving 7 bases between them. This CDR3 is 14 amino acids long.

This chain links TRBV11-2 with TRBJ2-5; D possibly corresponds to TRBD2 (5 bases). Trimming pared 1 base from V and 5 bases from J, leaving 8 bases between. The CDR3 totals 13 residues. In germline, CDR1 is SGHAT, CDR2 FQNNGV. The CDR3 reads CASSLGSVETQYF. The CDR3 DNA reads TGTGCCAGCAGCTTAGGTAGCGTGGAGACCCAGTACTTC.

The chain has TRBV7-9 and TRBJ1-3, with 12 positions matching TRBD1. This CDR3 is built from 17 residues. Germline lookup yields CDR1 SEHNR and CDR2 FQNEAQ (reference sequence). Germline trimming cut 5 bases from V and 2 bases from J; bases unmatched to any gene: 7. DNA of the CDR3: TGTGCCAGCAGCCCGGGACAGGGGGCGCCCGCTGGAAACACCATATATTTT. It is translated as CASSPGQGAPAGNTIYF. Supplemented by reference TRBV7-9 and TRBJ1-3, the full variable domain reads DTGVSQNPRHKITKRGQNVTFRCDPISEHNRLYWYRQTLGQGPEFLTYFQNEAQLEKSRLLSDRFSAERPKGSFSTLEIQRTEQGDSAMYLCASSPGQGAPAGNTIYFGEGSWLTVV.

The V and J genes are TRBV30 and TRBJ2-7; a possible D gene is TRBD1 (6 bases). The germline gives CDR1 GTSNPN, CDR2 SVGIG (reference sequence). V lost 5 bases, J lost 6 bases, and 11 bases lay in between. The CDR3 runs to 11 residues. The CDR3 here is CAWGSGAEQYF. CDR3 in DNA: TGTGCCTGGGGCTCAGGGGCCGAGCAGTACTTC.

In nucleotides, the CDR3 is TGCAGCGTCGCGACCACCGGGACGGAGTCCTACGAGCAGTACTTC. Translating it yields CSVATTGTESYEQYF. The rearrangement joins TRBV29-1 to TRBJ2-7; possibly TRBD1 or TRBD2 for D (5 bases each). The CDR3 extends over 15 amino acids. Deletions cut 6 bases from V and 1 base from J, with 19 bases between. CDR1 and CDR2 from the germline V gene are SQVTM and ANQGSEA.

A word on this clone: The junction departs from the called germline gene at one end, perhaps through a read error. This chain links TRBV5-5 with TRBJ2-7; maybe TRBD1 (6 bases). The CDR3 length is 16 residues. Germline V CDR1 and CDR2: SGHKS, YYEKEE (reference sequence). The CDR3 nucleotides read TGCGCCAGCAGCCGAACGGCCTCGGACAGCTCCTACGAGCAGTACTTC. Its translation is CASSRTASDSSYEQYF.

This chain connects TRBV11-2 to TRBJ2-5; TRBD2 might be the D (5 bases). The J call may be mistaken, given a closer DNA end match to TRBJ2-7. The germline CDR1 and CDR2 sequences are SGHAT and FQNNGV. This CDR3 region has 13 residues. The CDR3 coding sequence is TGTGCCAGCAGCTTAGAAGGGAGCTACGAGCAGTACTTC. It yields the protein CASSLEGSYEQYF.

The genes are TRBV30 and TRBJ2-2, with TRBD2 matching 9 bases. V trimming: 3 bases; J trimming: 7 bases; junction bases outside the gene matches: 3. CDR3 length: 13 amino acids. Germline assignment: CDR1 GTSNPN and CDR2 SVGIG (reference sequence). CDR3 in DNA: TGTGCCTGGAGCTCGACTAGCGGCGGGGAGCTGTTTTTT. Translated, it gives CAWSSTSGGELFF.

This clone was seen a few times. The chain combines TRBV18 with TRBJ2-2; TRBD2 aligns across 12 bases. V gave up 7 bases and J gave up 1 base; unmatched junction bases: 4. The germline CDR1 and CDR2 sequences are KGHSH and LQKENI. This CDR3 has 16 residues. In nucleotides, the CDR3 is TGTGCCAGCTGCCCGGGACTAGCGGGGAACACCGGGGAGCTGTTTTTT. Amino acid sequence: CASCPGLAGNTGELFF.

The chain carries TRBV29-1 and TRBJ2-3, with D possibly called TRBD1 or TRBD2 (5 bases each). Trimming cost V 7 bases and J 4 bases, with 18 bases left between them. Looked up from germline, CDR1 is SQVTM and CDR2 is ANQGSEA. The CDR3 is 14 amino acids. The CDR3 bases are TGCAGCGCCCCTAGAGGGGCCGGGGCAGATACGCAGTATTTT. Amino acid sequence: CSAPRGAGADTQYF.

The V call is TRBV19, the J call TRBJ1-3, with D possibly being TRBD1 (5 bases). V lost 3 bases to trimming and J lost 2 bases, with 14 bases between them. The V gene's germline CDR1 is LNHDA and CDR2 SQIVND (reference sequence). The CDR3 covers 16 residues. The CDR3 DNA sequence: TGTGCCAGTAGTATTTGGGACCTCAACCCTGGAAACACCATATATTTT. This gives the protein CASSIWDLNPGNTIYF.

J is TRBJ2-7 and V is TRBV6-5; 9 bases align to TRBD1. This CDR3 is built from 14 residues. Trimming at V came to 6 bases and at J to 12 bases, leaving 15 bases not matched to a gene. CDR1 is MNHEY, CDR2 SVGAGI, per germline. The CDR3: CASSPVRLQGALYF. The CDR3 DNA is TGTGCCAGCAGCCCTGTTCGCCTACAGGGGGCCCTGTACTTC.

This rearrangement joins TRBV15 to TRBJ1-1; D is undetermined. Germline CDR1 and CDR2: LNHNV and YYDKDF (reference sequence). This CDR3 spans 20 amino acids. V lost 0 bases and J lost 1, with 24 bases in between. The CDR3 loop is CATSRDGKEPEGRKNTEAFF. CDR3 DNA: TGTGCCACCAGCAGAGATGGGAAGGAGCCCGAAGGACGGAAGAACACTGAAGCTTTCTTT.

V usage is TRBV6-5 and J usage is TRBJ1-3; D ambiguous. Germline loops: CDR1 MNHEY, CDR2 SVGAGI. Trimming stripped 7 bases from V and 0 bases from J, with 13 bases between. The CDR3 contains 15 residues. The CDR3 DNA reads as TGTGCCAGCAAAAAGACGGAGGTCTCTGGAAACACCATATATTTT. It codes for CASKKTEVSGNTIYF.

The genes are TRBV4-3 and TRBJ1-1; D may be TRBD1 (6 bases). CDR1 and CDR2 (germline): LGHNA, YSLEER. Trimming took off 0 bases at V and 5 bases at J, with 16 bases between the two ends. CDR3 size: 16 residues. In nucleotides, the CDR3 is TGCGCCAGCAGCCAAGATATGGGCCTAACAGGGACTGAAGCTTTCTTT. It is translated as CASSQDMGLTGTEAFF.

CDR3 sequence reads: CASRSPGGDEQYF. In DNA, the CDR3 is TGTGCCAGCCGGAGTCCAGGGGGGGACGAGCAGTACTTC. The rearrangement links TRBV6-1 to TRBJ2-7; D tentatively fits TRBD1 or TRBD2 (7 bases each). V lost 8 bases and J lost 5, with 16 bases in between. The germline CDR1 and CDR2 sequences are MNHNS and SASEGT. The CDR3 is 13 amino acids.